The clone carrying this TCR beta chain has just one count. In the PCR, 60 Vbeta and 13 Jbeta primers were used. TCRdb's table, derived via immunoSEQ multiplex PCR, lists solely in-frame clones and lacks some. Of about 120,000 clones in the sample, roughly 79% were seen once. The data stem from a study of cytomegalovirus exposure and HLA in healthy donors. At the level of the study: An earlier analysis found around 120 million unique TCR beta sequences from about 190 million T cells.

At collection, donors were nominally healthy, but unrecorded immune exposures were probable. CDR3 length: 12 residues. CDR1 and CDR2 (germline): SEHNR, FQNEAQ (reference sequence). V lost 5 bases, J lost 6 bases, and 11 bases lay in between. Material: PBMCs. The sequence was obtained from a woman aged 25 to 39 in good health and CMV-seronegative. This rearrangement joins TRBV7-9 to TRBJ2-7, with D unresolved. The CDR3 is CASSPDRGEQYF. In nucleotides, the CDR3 is TGTGCCAGCAGCCCAGACCGCGGCGAGCAGTACTTC.